Following are 10 T cell receptor beta chains from one sample sequenced in a study of blood T cell repertoires in COVID-19. Measured with immunoSEQ multiplex PCR; TCRdb has only the in-frame clones, and not every one. The sample contains around 300,000 clones, 89% of which appear only once. Sequencing input: PBMCs or T cells enriched from blood (not recorded which). The receptors originated from a woman aged 40-49 years who had recovered from COVID-19.

Concerning this clone: The sample holds other DNA sequences that translate to the same CDR3. The V gene is TRBV5-1, the J gene TRBJ1-6; D may be TRBD1 (5 bases). Germline loops: CDR1 SGHRS, CDR2 YFSETQ. V lost 5 bases and J lost 7, with 10 bases in between. The CDR3 totals 13 residues. CDR3: CASSAQGNSPLHF. CDR3 nucleotides: TGCGCCAGCAGTGCCCAGGGCAATTCACCCCTCCACTTT.

The J gene is TRBJ2-3, the V gene TRBV9; D possibly corresponds to TRBD1 (6 bases). CDR1 is SGDLS and CDR2 is YYNGEE in the germline V gene. The CDR3 extends over 19 amino acids. Trimming left V 0 bases short and J 2 bases short, with 22 bases between. The CDR3 DNA sequence: TGTGCCAGCAGCGTAGGGCCACGAGGCGCCCGGGGACACACAGATACGCAGTATTTT. As protein: CASSVGPRGARGHTDTQYF. The full variable domain, rest sourced from reference TRBV9 and TRBJ2-3, is DSGVTQTPKHLITATGQRVTLRCSPRSGDLSVYWYQQSLDQGLQFLIQYYNGEERAKGNILERFSAQQFPDLHSELNLSSLELGDSALYFCASSVGPRGARGHTDTQYFGPGTRLTVL.

This rearrangement joins TRBV7-9 to TRBJ2-2; a weak D match, TRBD2 (6 bases). The CDR3 is 14 residues long. CDR1 is SEHNR and CDR2 is FQNEAQ in the germline V gene (reference sequence). V was pared by 5 bases and J by 5 bases, with 12 bases between. CDR3 loop: CASSKSGGTGELFF. The CDR3 bases are TGTGCCAGCAGCAAAAGTGGGGGGACCGGGGAGCTGTTTTTT.

The V call is TRBV30, the J call TRBJ2-5; 8 bases map to TRBD2. CDR3 length: 14 residues. CDR1 GTSNPN and CDR2 SVGIG come from the germline V gene (reference sequence). Trimming took 2 bases from V and 12 from J; bases not matched to a gene: 14. CDR3 region: CAWSPSREAGREYF. DNA for the CDR3: TGTGCCTGGAGTCCGTCGCGGGAGGCGGGTAGGGAGTACTTC.

V gene TRBV12-5 combines with J gene TRBJ1-3; D is perhaps TRBD1 (5 bases). CDR1 and CDR2 (germline): LGHNT, FRNRAP. The CDR3 is made up of 14 amino acids. Trimming stripped 6 bases from V and 7 bases from J, with 16 bases between. The CDR3 sequence is CASGAGRGGNTIYF. CDR3 nucleotides: TGTGCTAGTGGCGCAGGGAGGGGAGGGAACACCATATATTTT.

The chain joins TRBV7-3 to TRBJ2-5, with D maybe TRBD2 (6 bases). V was shortened by 5 bases and J by 4 bases, with 14 bases between the two germline ends. The CDR3 is 14 amino acids. In germline, CDR1 is SGHTA, CDR2 FQGTGA. CDR3 DNA: TGTGCCAGCAGCCCGAGCGGGTTAGGAGAGACCCAGTACTTC. As protein: CASSPSGLGETQYF.

The chain uses TRBV5-4 and TRBJ1-2; D remains ambiguous. V was shortened by 4 bases and J by 4 bases, with 17 bases between the two germline ends. The CDR3 has 15 residues. Germline assignment: CDR1 SGHNT and CDR2 YYREEE (reference sequence). CDR3 coding DNA: TGTGCCAGCAGCCTACGGGCCTCAGGAGGCTATGGCTACACCTTC. It yields the protein CASSLRASGGYGYTF.

A word on this clone: The same CDR3 is also encoded by other DNA sequences in this sample. The J gene is TRBJ1-5, the V gene TRBV19, with 8 bases aligning to TRBD1. The CDR3 consists of 14 residues. The V gene end was trimmed by 4 bases and the J gene end by 4 bases; junction bases not matched to a gene: 3. The germline V gene has CDR1 LNHDA and CDR2 SQIVND (reference sequence). CDR3 loop: CASSTRQGNQPQHF. CDR3 nucleotides: TGTGCCAGTAGTACTAGACAGGGGAATCAGCCCCAGCATTTT.

This chain uses TRBV4-1 with TRBJ1-2, with D uncertain. Trimming removed 1 base at V and 4 bases at J, with 7 bases between. From germline, CDR1 is MGHRA and CDR2 YSYEKL. This CDR3 region has 13 residues. Here the CDR3 DNA reads TGCGCCAGCAGCCAAGTGGAGACCTATGGCTACACCTTC. It codes for CASSQVETYGYTF.

The chain links TRBV12-3 or TRBV12-4 to TRBJ2-7; D call uncertain. This CDR3 contains 13 residues. Trimming cost V 5 bases and J 0 bases, with 8 bases left between them. DNA of the CDR3: TGTGCCAGCAGTGACACTCCCTCCTACGAGCAGTACTTC. Its translation: CASSDTPSYEQYF.